Below, 29 T cell receptor beta chains from the same sample are listed, as sequenced in a study of T-cell memory formation after mild COVID-19. A single record per CDR3 protein comes from TCRdb applying MiXCR to the 5' RACE reads. The sample gives 300,000 to 350,000 distinct CDR3 sequences, approximately 14% of which show up once; 22% is in the top ten. The source material was PBMCs or a T cell subset sorted from them (not recorded which). Receptors were obtained from a man aged 18 to 30 who had mild COVID-19 (a few samples of this study predate the infection). Cell type and time point are not known.

This clonotype was found many times. The chain uses TRBV7-9 and TRBJ2-3; D remains ambiguous. Trimming shortened V by 5 bases and J by 5 bases, and 20 bases separated the two germline ends. The CDR3 spans 16 residues. Germline V gene data show CDR1 as SEHNR and CDR2 as FQNEAQ (reference sequence). Here the CDR3 reads CASSRNRAGSGDTQYF. The DNA of the CDR3 is TGTGCCAGCAGCCGCAACAGAGCTGGGTCGGGAGATACGCAGTATTTT.

This clonotype was recorded a few times. J is TRBJ1-1 and V is TRBV12-3 or TRBV12-4; D is unclear. The CDR3 consists of 15 residues. V dropped 3 bases and J dropped 1 base, with 12 bases sitting between them. The DNA for the CDR3 is TGTGCCAGCAGTTTGGCTCCAACGGGGAACACTGAAGCTTTCTTT. Its translation: CASSLAPTGNTEAFF.

The chain uses TRBV12-3 or TRBV12-4 and TRBJ2-3; 10 bases match TRBD2. Trimming cost V 3 bases and J 3 bases; bases outside gene matches: 3. The CDR3 contains 15 residues. The CDR3 here is CASSLVSGGTDTQYF. CDR3 nucleotide sequence: TGTGCCAGCAGTTTGGTTAGCGGGGGGACAGATACGCAGTATTTT.

V usage is TRBV20-1 and J usage is TRBJ1-1; no definite D call. Germline CDR1 and CDR2: DFQATT and SNEGSKA (reference sequence). This CDR3 contains 12 residues. The germline V and J ends were trimmed by 7 bases and 9 bases, with 18 bases remaining between them. CDR3 region: CSVSGNLPQAFF. The CDR3 nucleotides are TGCAGTGTTTCGGGGAACCTCCCCCAAGCTTTCTTT.

CDR3: CASSTPGRLGTEAFF. The CDR3 DNA is TGTGCCAGCAGCACCCCCGGACGTCTGGGCACTGAAGCTTTCTTT. The chain links TRBV7-6 to TRBJ1-1; the D is unclear. The CDR3 is 15 residues long. The V and J ends lost 5 bases and 4 bases respectively, with 17 bases between them. Germline assignment: CDR1 SGHVS and CDR2 FNYEAQ.

This clonotype has only a few counts. The chain joins TRBV4-1 to TRBJ1-1; no clear D gene. This CDR3 comprises 15 residues. Germline V gene sequence: CDR1 MGHRA, CDR2 YSYEKL. Trimming took 0 bases from V and 11 from J, leaving 19 bases between them. The CDR3 DNA follows: TGCGCCAGCAGCCAAGATATGGGCAGGCCCCTCGGGGCTTTCTTT. This translates into CASSQDMGRPLGAFF.

This clonotype occurred a few times. This chain connects TRBV12-3 or TRBV12-4 to TRBJ2-1; possibly TRBD1 for D (6 bases). There are 13 residues in the CDR3. The V and J ends lost 2 bases and 13 bases respectively, with 15 bases between them. For the CDR3, the DNA is TGTGCCAGCAGTTTAACCCGGACAGAACTACAGTTCTTC. Translation: CASSLTRTELQFF.

This clonotype has only a few counts. The chain employs TRBV3-1 and TRBJ1-1; D is possibly TRBD1 (5 bases). V shed 4 bases and J shed 5 bases, with 17 bases lying between them. The CDR3 covers 15 residues. Per germline, CDR1 LGHDT and CDR2 YNNKEL (reference sequence). CDR3 in DNA: TGTGCCAGCAGCCCAGTTTTGGGGGAGGGAACTGAAGCTTTCTTT. Translation: CASSPVLGEGTEAFF.

In its sample, this clonotype was seen many times. This sequence joins TRBV6-5 and TRBJ2-2, with D uncertain. Trimming shortened V by 0 bases and J by 0 bases, and 5 bases separated the two germline ends. The CDR3 is 15 residues long. CDR1 is MNHEY and CDR2 is SVGAGI in the germline V gene. The CDR3 DNA reads TGTGCCAGCAGTTACTCGGATACGAACACCGGGGAGCTGTTTTTT. The encoded protein is CASSYSDTNTGELFF.

The chain combines TRBV5-5 with TRBJ2-1, with 7 bases aligning to TRBD1. V gave up 7 bases and J gave up 3 bases; unmatched junction bases: 4. This CDR3 is built from 13 residues. CDR1 is SGHKS, CDR2 YYEKEE, per germline (reference sequence). CDR3 sequence (DNA): TGTGCCAGCTTCCGGGACAGCTACAATGAGCAGTTCTTC. It is translated as CASFRDSYNEQFF.

The table lists this clonotype with a few counts. The rearrangement uses TRBV6-6 and TRBJ1-2; D is possibly TRBD1 (5 bases). Germline loops: CDR1 MNHNY, CDR2 SVGAGI (reference sequence). V was shortened by 2 bases and J by 8 bases, with 15 bases between the two germline ends. CDR3 length: 14 residues. Written as DNA, the CDR3 is TGTGCCAGCAGTTACGATCCCCCCGGGGACGGCTACACCTTC. It yields the protein CASSYDPPGDGYTF.

This clonotype was found a few times. The CDR3 DNA reads TGCGCCAGCAGCCTCTTCTACAATGAGCAGTTCTTC. It is translated as CASSLFYNEQFF. The chain employs TRBV4-1 and TRBJ2-1; unclear D gene. This CDR3 is 12 amino acids long. Germline CDR1 and CDR2: MGHRA and YSYEKL. Trimming took off 4 bases at V and 3 bases at J, with 4 bases between the two ends.

This clonotype appeared many times. The V call is TRBV6-5, the J call TRBJ1-4; D may be TRBD1 (6 bases). V lost 2 bases and J 15 bases, leaving 13 bases between the germline ends. CDR1 MNHEY and CDR2 SVGAGI come from the germline V gene. CDR3 length: 12 residues. The CDR3 coding sequence is TGTGCCAGCAGTTACCCTGGACAGCCGTTGTTTTTT. Translated: CASSYPGQPLFF.

This clonotype came up many times. V usage is TRBV7-6 and J usage is TRBJ2-1; D ambiguous. The V end lost 2 bases, the J end lost 8 bases, and 13 bases lay between the germline ends. The CDR3 runs 14 residues. Germline CDR1 is SGHVS and CDR2 is FNYEAQ. CDR3 protein: CASSLYWGDDEQFF. As DNA, the CDR3 is TGTGCCAGCAGCTTATACTGGGGTGACGATGAGCAGTTCTTC. The full variable domain, its missing parts supplied by reference TRBV7-6 and TRBJ2-1, is GAGVSQSPRYKVTKRGQDVALRCDPISGHVSLYWYRQALGQGPEFLTYFNYEAQQDKSGLPNDRFSAERPEGSISTLTIQRTEQRDSAMYRCASSLYWGDDEQFFGPGTRLTVL.

The chain employs TRBV20-1 and TRBJ2-5, with D possibly being TRBD2 (5 bases). Trimming took 4 bases from V and 2 from J, leaving 14 bases between them. Per the germline V gene, CDR1 is DFQATT and CDR2 is SNEGSKA (reference sequence). CDR3 length equals 14 residues. The CDR3 DNA sequence: TGCAGTGCTACGGGGATGGGTACGCAAGAGACCCAGTACTTC. Its translation is CSATGMGTQETQYF.

This chain joins TRBV6-2 or TRBV6-3 and TRBJ1-4, with TRBD1 matching 8 bases. V gave up 6 bases and J gave up 5 bases; unmatched junction bases: 2. The CDR3 sequence is 13 residues long. Germline CDR1 is MNHEY and CDR2 is SVGEGT. The CDR3 protein is CASRRTGNEKLFF. In nucleotides, the CDR3 is TGTGCCAGCAGACGGACAGGGAATGAAAAACTGTTTTTT.

This clonotype was counted ten times or more. J is TRBJ2-3 and V is TRBV18; 7 bases are shared with TRBD1. CDR1 is KGHSH and CDR2 is LQKENI in the germline V gene. The J segment lost 1 base and the V segment lost 4 bases, leaving 5 bases of the junction unmatched. The CDR3 has 15 amino acids. This chain's CDR3 is CASSQQGRGTDTQYF. DNA for the CDR3: TGTGCCAGCTCACAACAGGGGCGCGGCACAGATACGCAGTATTTT.

This sequence joins TRBV18 and TRBJ2-3, with TRBD2 as a possible D gene (6 bases). The CDR3 spans 15 residues. V was pared by 3 bases and J by 3 bases, with 13 bases between. Germline CDR1 KGHSH, CDR2 LQKENI. The DNA of the CDR3 is TGTGCCAGCTCACCTTATCTCGGGAGAACAGATACGCAGTATTTT. Its translation: CASSPYLGRTDTQYF.

This clonotype has just a few counts. The chain joins TRBV5-1 to TRBJ1-6; the D gene is possibly TRBD1 (6 bases). Germline V gene sequence: CDR1 SGHRS, CDR2 YFSETQ. The CDR3 contains 19 residues. V lost 4 bases and J lost 8, with 28 bases in between. CDR3 bases: TGCGCCAGCAGCCAACCGGGGTCCTGGGACACCGAGGCGGATTCACCCCTCCACTTT. Translated, it gives CASSQPGSWDTEADSPLHF.

This chain uses TRBV20-1 with TRBJ2-7; 9 bases are a match to TRBD2. CDR1 and CDR2 from the germline V gene are DFQATT and SNEGSKA (reference sequence). The J segment lost 0 bases and the V segment lost 0 bases, leaving 3 bases of the junction unmatched. The CDR3 sequence is 15 residues long. Here the CDR3 DNA reads TGCAGTGCTAGAGATATTAGCGGGAGCTCCTACGAGCAGTACTTC. Protein: CSARDISGSSYEQYF.

This chain links TRBV2 with TRBJ2-1; 7 bases fit TRBD1. Trimming took 6 bases from V and 5 from J; bases not matched to a gene: 4. This CDR3 has 13 amino acids. CDR1 and CDR2 (germline): SNHLY, FYNNEI. CDR3: CASRVTGNNEQFF. CDR3 sequence (DNA): TGTGCCAGCAGGGTGACAGGGAACAATGAGCAGTTCTTC.

This clonotype was seen at least ten times. This chain connects TRBV11-2 to TRBJ2-1, with 12 bases matching TRBD2. Trimming at V came to 0 bases and at J to 2 bases, leaving 2 bases not matched to a gene. CDR1 SGHAT and CDR2 FQNNGV come from the germline V gene. The CDR3 runs 17 residues. The CDR3, as DNA: TGTGCCAGCAGCTTAGAGGCTAGCGGGGGGGCCTACAATGAGCAGTTCTTC. Encoded protein: CASSLEASGGAYNEQFF.

This clonotype was counted at least ten times. The chain links TRBV5-1 to TRBJ2-1; 10 nucleotides line up with TRBD2. The CDR3 length is 15 residues. V dropped 0 bases and J dropped 8; count of bases not matched to a gene: 5. Germline V gene sequence: CDR1 SGHRS, CDR2 YFSETQ. Here the CDR3 reads CASSLAPSGGHEQFF. In DNA form, the CDR3 reads TGCGCCAGCAGCTTGGCCCCTAGCGGGGGACATGAGCAGTTCTTC. Full variable domain (remainder filled in from reference TRBV5-1 and TRBJ2-1): KAGVTQTPRYLIKTRGQQVTLSCSPISGHRSVSWYQQTPGQGLQFLFEYFSETQRNKGNFPGRFSGRQFSNSRSEMNVSTLELGDSALYLCASSLAPSGGHEQFFGPGTRLTVL.

V is TRBV6-5 and J is TRBJ2-3, with 14 positions matching TRBD2. J gave up 2 bases and V 6 bases, and 4 bases lay outside the gene matches. This CDR3 has 16 amino acids. Germline CDR1 MNHEY, CDR2 SVGAGI. Written as DNA, the CDR3 is TGTGCCAGCAGCCGACTAGCGGGGGGGCCCACAGATACGCAGTATTTT. It yields the protein CASSRLAGGPTDTQYF.

This clonotype was recorded a few times. The chain uses TRBV7-9 and TRBJ2-6; D is possibly TRBD1 or TRBD2 (5 bases each). This CDR3 comprises 17 residues. CDR1 is SEHNR and CDR2 is FQNEAQ in the germline V gene (reference sequence). With 8 bases removed from V and 4 bases from J, the gap between germline ends came to 21 bases. CDR3 amino acids: CASRGPGTPSGANVLTF. The CDR3 DNA is TGTGCCAGCCGGGGCCCAGGAACCCCCTCCGGGGCCAACGTCCTGACTTTC.

This CDR3 is CASSYKVTDTQYF. The CDR3 DNA is TGTGCCAGCAGTTACAAAGTCACAGATACGCAGTATTTT. V gene TRBV6-5 combines with J gene TRBJ2-3; no definite D call. Trimming removed 2 bases at V and 2 bases at J, with 5 bases between. Germline V lookup: CDR1 MNHEY, CDR2 SVGAGI. This CDR3 region has 13 residues.

This clonotype was observed at least ten times. The chain is built from TRBV7-2 and TRBJ2-3, with D unclear. V gave up 2 bases and J gave up 4 bases, with 10 bases separating them. This CDR3 has 14 residues. CDR1 is SGHTA and CDR2 is FQGNSA in the germline V gene. CDR3 in DNA: TGTGCCAGCAGCTTACAGGCTAGTGCAGATACGCAGTATTTT. Translated: CASSLQASADTQYF. The variable domain in full, completed from reference TRBV7-2 and TRBJ2-3, reads GAGVSQSPSNKVTEKGKDVELRCDPISGHTALYWYRQSLGQGLEFLIYFQGNSAPDKSGLPSDRFSAERTGGSVSTLTIQRTQQEDSAVYLCASSLQASADTQYFGPGTRLTVL.

V usage is TRBV5-1 and J usage is TRBJ2-5, with no clear D. This CDR3 has 13 residues. From germline, CDR1 is SGHRS and CDR2 YFSETQ. The V end lost 1 base, the J end lost 5 bases, and 9 bases lay between the germline ends. CDR3 nucleotide sequence: TGCGCCAGCAGCTTGATGTCGAGGGAGACCCAGTACTTC. Its protein is CASSLMSRETQYF.

The table lists this clonotype with a few counts. This sequence joins TRBV20-1 and TRBJ1-4, with D unclear. CDR1 and CDR2 from the germline V gene are DFQATT and SNEGSKA (reference sequence). V gave up 1 base and J gave up 7 bases, with 7 bases separating them. The CDR3 contains 12 residues. The CDR3 here is CSARGGSEKLFF. DNA for the CDR3: TGCAGTGCTAGAGGGGGAAGTGAAAAACTGTTTTTT.